This T cell receptor (beta chain) was captured in a study of human T cells and chemical hapten exposure. The library attached unique molecular identifiers to individual cDNA molecules. One entry per CDR3 protein results from TCRdb running MiXCR on the RACE reads. The repertoire holds fewer than 95,000 distinct CDR3 sequences, 10% seen once, with less than 2.5% in the top ten. This clonotype was seen a few times. Time point specified: patch test 1, 2 weeks after DPC sensitization. Treatment indicated: therapeutic diphenylcyclopropenone sensitization with weekly scalp DPC. V lost 5 bases and J lost 2; bases outside the gene matches: 7. The CDR3 sequence is 15 residues long. Germline CDR1 reads DFQATT; CDR2 reads SNEGSKA (reference sequence).

V is TRBV20-1 and J is TRBJ2-3; 10 nucleotides line up with TRBD2. This TCR derives from a man aged 40-49 years with alopecia areata. Some clones in this sample may be carry-over from other donors' samples. The material sequenced was whole blood, taken in connection with sensitization to the hapten diphenylcyclopropenone (DPC). CDR3 DNA sequence: TGCAGTGCTCAAAGGACTAGCGGCCACACAGATACGCAGTATTTT. The encoded protein is CSAQRTSGHTDTQYF.